This T cell receptor (beta chain) derives from a study of spatial heterogeneity in lung cancer. Whole-study context: In raw reads, more than eight appearances on average were recorded for each unique TCR and UMI combination.

Time point meaning: sample taken at primary tumor resection. Donors were over 70 untreated early-stage non-small cell lung cancer patients. Whole RNA from tumor, nontumor lung or frozen PBMC was sequenced unsorted. Every TCR cDNA molecule bore a unique molecular identifier. TCRdb used MiXCR to reprocess the 5' RACE reads, holding one entry per CDR3 protein. The sample carries more than 2,000 distinct CDR3 sequences, approximately 7.9% recorded once. The CDR3 covers 14 residues. Germline V gene sequence: CDR1 LNHNV, CDR2 YYDKDF (reference sequence). Trimming took off 0 bases at V and 7 bases at J, with 12 bases between the two ends.

The receptor comes from a female donor with early-stage non-small cell lung cancer. The chain recombines TRBV15 with TRBJ2-5, with a possible D match to TRBD2 (5 bases). Sequenced material: normal lung tissue next to the tumor, taken at surgery. The CDR3 is CATSRESNRGTQYF. CDR3 coding DNA: TGTGCCACCAGCAGAGAATCGAACCGGGGGACCCAGTACTTC.